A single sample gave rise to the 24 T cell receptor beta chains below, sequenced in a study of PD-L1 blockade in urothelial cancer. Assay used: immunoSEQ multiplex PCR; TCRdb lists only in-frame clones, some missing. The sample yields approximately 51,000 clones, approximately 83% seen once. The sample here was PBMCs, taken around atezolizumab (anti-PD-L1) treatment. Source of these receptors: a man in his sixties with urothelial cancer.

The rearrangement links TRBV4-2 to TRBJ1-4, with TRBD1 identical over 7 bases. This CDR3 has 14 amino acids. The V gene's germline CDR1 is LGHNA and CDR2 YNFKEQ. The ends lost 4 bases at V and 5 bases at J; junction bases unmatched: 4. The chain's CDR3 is CASSLDRANEKLFF. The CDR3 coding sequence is TGTGCCAGCAGCCTAGACAGGGCGAATGAAAAACTGTTTTTT.

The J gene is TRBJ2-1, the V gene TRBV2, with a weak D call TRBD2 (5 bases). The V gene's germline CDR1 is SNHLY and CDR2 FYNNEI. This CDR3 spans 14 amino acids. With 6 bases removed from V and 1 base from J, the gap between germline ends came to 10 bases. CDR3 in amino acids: CASRFSASYNEQFF. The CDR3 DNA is TGTGCCAGCAGGTTTAGCGCTTCCTACAATGAGCAGTTCTTC.

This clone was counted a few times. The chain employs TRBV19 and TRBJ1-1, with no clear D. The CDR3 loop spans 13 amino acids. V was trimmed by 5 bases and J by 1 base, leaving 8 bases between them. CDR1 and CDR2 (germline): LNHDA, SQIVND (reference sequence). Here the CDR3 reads CASSSKKNTEAFF. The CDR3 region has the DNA TGTGCCAGTAGTTCTAAGAAGAACACTGAAGCTTTCTTT.

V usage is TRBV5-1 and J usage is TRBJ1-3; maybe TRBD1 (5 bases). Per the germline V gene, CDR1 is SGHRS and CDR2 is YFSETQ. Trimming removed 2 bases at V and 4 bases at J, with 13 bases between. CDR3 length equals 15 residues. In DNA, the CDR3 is TGCGCCAGCAGCTTTGCGGGGCTAGACGGAAACACCATATATTTT. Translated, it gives CASSFAGLDGNTIYF. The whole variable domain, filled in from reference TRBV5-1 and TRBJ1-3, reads KAGVTQTPRYLIKTRGQQVTLSCSPISGHRSVSWYQQTPGQGLQFLFEYFSETQRNKGNFPGRFSGRQFSNSRSEMNVSTLELGDSALYLCASSFAGLDGNTIYFGEGSWLTVV.

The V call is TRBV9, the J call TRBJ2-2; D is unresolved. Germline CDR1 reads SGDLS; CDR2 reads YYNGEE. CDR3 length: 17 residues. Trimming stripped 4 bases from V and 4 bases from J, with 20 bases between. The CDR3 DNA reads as TGTGCCAGCAGCCCTAGAGACCGTAGTCTGTTCACCGGGGAGCTGTTTTTT. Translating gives CASSPRDRSLFTGELFF. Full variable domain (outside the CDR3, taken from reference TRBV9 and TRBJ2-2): DSGVTQTPKHLITATGQRVTLRCSPRSGDLSVYWYQQSLDQGLQFLIQYYNGEERAKGNILERFSAQQFPDLHSELNLSSLELGDSALYFCASSPRDRSLFTGELFFGEGSRLTVL.

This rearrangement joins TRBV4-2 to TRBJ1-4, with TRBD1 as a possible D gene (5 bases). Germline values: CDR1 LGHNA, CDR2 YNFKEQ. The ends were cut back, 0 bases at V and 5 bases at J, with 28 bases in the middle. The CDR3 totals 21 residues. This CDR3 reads CASSQDLAGGLNPARNEKLFF. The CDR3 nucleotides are TGTGCCAGCAGCCAAGATCTTGCCGGGGGACTCAACCCGGCCAGAAATGAAAAACTGTTTTTT.

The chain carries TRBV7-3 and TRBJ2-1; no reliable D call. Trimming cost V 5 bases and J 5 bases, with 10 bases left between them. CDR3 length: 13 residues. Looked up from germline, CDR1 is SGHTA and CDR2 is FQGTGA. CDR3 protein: CASSPRYNNEQFF. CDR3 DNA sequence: TGTGCCAGCAGCCCTAGGTACAACAATGAGCAGTTCTTC.

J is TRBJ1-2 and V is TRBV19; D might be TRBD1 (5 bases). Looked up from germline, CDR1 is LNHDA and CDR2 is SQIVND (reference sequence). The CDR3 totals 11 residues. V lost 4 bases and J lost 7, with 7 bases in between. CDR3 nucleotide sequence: TGTGCCAGTAGTAGCCAGGGTGGCTACACCTTC. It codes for CASSSQGGYTF.

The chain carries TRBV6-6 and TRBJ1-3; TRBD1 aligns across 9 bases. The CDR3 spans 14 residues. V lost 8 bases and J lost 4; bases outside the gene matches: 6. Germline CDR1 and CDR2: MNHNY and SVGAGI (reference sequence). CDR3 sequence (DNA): TGTGCCAGCTCGGGGACAGGGACCGGAAACACCATATATTTT. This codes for CASSGTGTGNTIYF.

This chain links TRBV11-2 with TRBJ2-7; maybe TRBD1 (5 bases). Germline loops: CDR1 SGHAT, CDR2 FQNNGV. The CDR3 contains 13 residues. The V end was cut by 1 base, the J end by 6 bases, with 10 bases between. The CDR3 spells CASSLGQGVEQYF. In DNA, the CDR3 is TGTGCCAGCAGCTTAGGGCAGGGTGTCGAGCAGTACTTC. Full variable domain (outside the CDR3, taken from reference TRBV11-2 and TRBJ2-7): EAGVAQSPRYKIIEKRQSVAFWCNPISGHATLYWYQQILGQGPKLLIQFQNNGVVDDSQLPKDRFSAERLKGVDSTLKIQPAKLEDSAVYLCASSLGQGVEQYFGPGTRLTVT.

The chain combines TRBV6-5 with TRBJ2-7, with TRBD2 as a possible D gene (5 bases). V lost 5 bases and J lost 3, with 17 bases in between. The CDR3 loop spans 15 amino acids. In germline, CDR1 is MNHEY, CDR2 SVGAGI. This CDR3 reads CASSRGPSEGYEQYF. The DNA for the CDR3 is TGTGCCAGCAGTCGCGGGCCTTCCGAGGGCTACGAGCAGTACTTC.

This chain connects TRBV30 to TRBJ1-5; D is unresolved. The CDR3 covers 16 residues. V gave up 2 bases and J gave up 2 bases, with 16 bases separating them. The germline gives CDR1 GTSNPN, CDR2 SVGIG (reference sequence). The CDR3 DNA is TGTGCCTGGAGTCAATGGACTGGGGATGGCAATCAGCCCCAGCATTTT. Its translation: CAWSQWTGDGNQPQHF. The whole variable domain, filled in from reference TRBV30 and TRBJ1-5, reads SQTIHQWPATLVQPVGSPLSLECTVEGTSNPNLYWYRQAAGRGLQLLFYSVGIGQISSEVPQNLSASRPQDRQFILSSKKLLLSDSGFYLCAWSQWTGDGNQPQHFGDGTRLSIL.

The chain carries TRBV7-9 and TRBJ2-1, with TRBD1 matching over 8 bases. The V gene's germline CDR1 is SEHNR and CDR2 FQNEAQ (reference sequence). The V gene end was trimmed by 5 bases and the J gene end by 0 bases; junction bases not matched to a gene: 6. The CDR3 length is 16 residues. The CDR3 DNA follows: TGTGCCAGCAGCCAGGGACAGGACTACTCCTACAATGAGCAGTTCTTC. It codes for CASSQGQDYSYNEQFF.

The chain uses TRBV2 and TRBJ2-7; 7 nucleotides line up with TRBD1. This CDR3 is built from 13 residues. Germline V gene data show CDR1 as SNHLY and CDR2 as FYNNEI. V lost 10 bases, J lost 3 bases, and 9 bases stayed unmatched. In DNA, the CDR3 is TGTGCCACCGGGACAGCGACCCGCTACGAGCAGTACTTC. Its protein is CATGTATRYEQYF.

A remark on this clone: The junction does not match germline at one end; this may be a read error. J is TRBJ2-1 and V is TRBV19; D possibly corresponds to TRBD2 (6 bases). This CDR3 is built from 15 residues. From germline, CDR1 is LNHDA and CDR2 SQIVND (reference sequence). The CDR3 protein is CASSGRDGGYTEQFF. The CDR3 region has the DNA TGTGCCAGTAGTGGCCGGGACGGGGGTTACACTGAGCAGTTCTTC.

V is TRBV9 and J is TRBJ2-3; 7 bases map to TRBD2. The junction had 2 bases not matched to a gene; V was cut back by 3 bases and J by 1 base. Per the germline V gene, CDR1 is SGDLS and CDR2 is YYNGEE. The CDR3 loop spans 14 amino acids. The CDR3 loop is CASSGGLRTDTQYF. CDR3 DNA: TGTGCCAGCAGCGGGGGACTACGCACAGATACGCAGTATTTT.

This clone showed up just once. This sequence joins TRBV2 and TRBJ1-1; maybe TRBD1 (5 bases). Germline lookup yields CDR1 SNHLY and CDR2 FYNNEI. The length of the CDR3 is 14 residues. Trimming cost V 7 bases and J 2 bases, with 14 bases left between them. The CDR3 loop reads CASNLGQLNTEAFF. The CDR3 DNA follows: TGTGCCAGCAACCTGGGGCAGCTAAACACTGAAGCTTTCTTT.

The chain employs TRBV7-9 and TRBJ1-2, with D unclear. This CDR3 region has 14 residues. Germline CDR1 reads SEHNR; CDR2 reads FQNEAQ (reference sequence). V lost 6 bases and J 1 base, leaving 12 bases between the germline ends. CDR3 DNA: TGTGCCAGCAGTGACTATCGGCTTAACTATGGCTACACCTTC. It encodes CASSDYRLNYGYTF. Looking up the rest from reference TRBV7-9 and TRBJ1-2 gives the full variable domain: DTGVSQNPRHKITKRGQNVTFRCDPISEHNRLYWYRQTLGQGPEFLTYFQNEAQLEKSRLLSDRFSAERPKGSFSTLEIQRTEQGDSAMYLCASSDYRLNYGYTFGSGTRLTVV.

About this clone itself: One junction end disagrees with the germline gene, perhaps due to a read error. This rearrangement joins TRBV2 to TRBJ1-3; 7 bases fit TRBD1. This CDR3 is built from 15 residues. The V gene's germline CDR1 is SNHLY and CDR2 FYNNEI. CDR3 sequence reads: CVSTSQGTARNTIYF. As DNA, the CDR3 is TGTGTCAGCACTTCACAGGGGACCGCACGGAACACCATATATTTT.

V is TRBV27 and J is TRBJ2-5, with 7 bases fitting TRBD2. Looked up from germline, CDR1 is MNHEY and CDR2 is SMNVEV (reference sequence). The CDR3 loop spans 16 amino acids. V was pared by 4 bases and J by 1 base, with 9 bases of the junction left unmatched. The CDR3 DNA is TGTGCCAGCAGTTCCCTCGGGGGGACTATCCAAGAGACCCAGTACTTC. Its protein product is CASSSLGGTIQETQYF.

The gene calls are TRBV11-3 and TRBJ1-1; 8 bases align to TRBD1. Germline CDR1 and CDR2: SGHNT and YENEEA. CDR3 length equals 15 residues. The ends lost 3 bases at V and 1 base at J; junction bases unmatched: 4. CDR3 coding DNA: TGTGCCAGCAGCTTTTCAGGACAGGGGAACACTGAAGCTTTCTTT. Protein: CASSFSGQGNTEAFF.

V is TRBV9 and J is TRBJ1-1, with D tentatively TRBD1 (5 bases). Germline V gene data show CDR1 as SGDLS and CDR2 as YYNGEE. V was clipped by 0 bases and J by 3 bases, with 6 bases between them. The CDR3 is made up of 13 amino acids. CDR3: CASSVAGDTEAFF. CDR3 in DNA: TGTGCCAGCAGCGTAGCGGGGGACACTGAAGCTTTCTTT.

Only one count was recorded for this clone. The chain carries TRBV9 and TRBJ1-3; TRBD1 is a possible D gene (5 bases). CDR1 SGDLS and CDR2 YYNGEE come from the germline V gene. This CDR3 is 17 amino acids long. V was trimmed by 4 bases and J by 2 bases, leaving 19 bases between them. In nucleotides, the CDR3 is TGTGCCAGCAGCTTTCTCGGGCCCCAGGGCACTGGAAACACCATATATTTT. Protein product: CASSFLGPQGTGNTIYF.

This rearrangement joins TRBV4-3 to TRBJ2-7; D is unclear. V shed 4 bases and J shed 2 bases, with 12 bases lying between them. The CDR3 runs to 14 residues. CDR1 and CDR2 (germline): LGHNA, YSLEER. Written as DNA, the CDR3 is TGCGCCAGCAGCCCGCGTACTTATCCCTACGAGCAGTACTTC. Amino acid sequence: CASSPRTYPYEQYF.